Below, 21 T cell receptor beta chains from the same sample are listed, as sequenced in a study of blood T cell repertoires in COVID-19. Assay: immunoSEQ multiplex PCR; the TCRdb copy retains only in-frame clones and omits some. The sample includes over 75,000 clones, approximately 86% of them seen just once. The sequencing sample was made of peripheral blood. Every receptor here comes from a man aged 50-59 years with COVID-19, enrolled during active disease.

The chain joins TRBV30 to TRBJ1-3, with D perhaps TRBD1 (6 bases). Between the trimmed V and J ends, which lost 4 bases and 4 bases, there was a span of 23 bases. The V gene's germline CDR1 is GTSNPN and CDR2 SVGIG (reference sequence). The CDR3 spans 17 residues. The CDR3 sequence is CAWNHGAGATLGNTIYF. The CDR3 region has the DNA TGTGCCTGGAACCACGGGGCAGGGGCAACCTTAGGAAACACCATATATTTT.

V and J are TRBV25-1 and TRBJ2-7, with D possibly matching TRBD2 (6 bases). This CDR3 contains 13 residues. CDR1 and CDR2 from the germline V gene are MGHDK and SYGVNS. Trimming shortened V by 6 bases and J by 7 bases, and 16 bases separated the two germline ends. CDR3 region: CASRTRRAGEQYF. CDR3 DNA sequence: TGTGCCAGCAGGACCCGGAGGGCCGGGGAGCAGTACTTC.

The CDR3 region has the DNA TGTGCCAGCAGTTACGACATTGGCTCCTACAATGAGCAGTTCTTC. It is translated as CASSYDIGSYNEQFF. The chain employs TRBV6-5 and TRBJ2-1; no definite D call. Per germline, CDR1 MNHEY and CDR2 SVGAGI. The CDR3 length is 15 residues. Trimming removed 2 bases at V and 0 bases at J, with 8 bases between.

This clone is classed as medium-sized. The rearrangement uses TRBV19 and TRBJ1-1; 9 nucleotides agree with TRBD1. This CDR3 has 12 amino acids. The ends lost 5 bases at V and 12 bases at J; junction bases unmatched: 7. Per germline, CDR1 LNHDA and CDR2 SQIVND (reference sequence). DNA for the CDR3: TGTGCCAGTAGTCTTAGGGGACAGGGACCTTTCTTT. Amino acid sequence: CASSLRGQGPFF.

For the CDR3, the DNA is TGTGCCAGCAGCGTAGGAGGAGACAGGGGTTACGGCGGCTACACCTTC. Its translation is CASSVGGDRGYGGYTF. This chain connects TRBV9 to TRBJ1-2; 8 nucleotides line up with TRBD1. Germline-derived CDR1 and CDR2 are SGDLS and YYNGEE. J was trimmed by 8 bases and V by 0 bases; bases with no gene match: 12. CDR3 length: 16 residues.

The chain carries TRBV3-1 (or the pseudogene TRBV3-2) and TRBJ1-1, with 7 bases identical to TRBD1. The CDR3 is 16 amino acids. The junction had 4 bases not matched to a gene; V was cut back by 0 bases and J by 0 bases. Per germline, CDR1 LGHDT and CDR2 YNNKEL (reference sequence). The CDR3 protein is CASSQEGQRMNTEAFF. In DNA form, the CDR3 reads TGTGCCAGCAGCCAAGAGGGACAGCGGATGAACACTGAAGCTTTCTTT.

The rearrangement links TRBV30 to TRBJ2-6; TRBD1 matches at 7 bases. The CDR3 has 14 amino acids. Germline CDR1 is GTSNPN and CDR2 is SVGIG (reference sequence). V was clipped by 2 bases and J by 6 bases; unmatched bases: 4. The CDR3 DNA is TGTGCCTGGAGTATGACAGGGTTGGCCAACGTCCTGACTTTC. Its translation is CAWSMTGLANVLTF.

This rearrangement joins TRBV6-2 or TRBV6-3 to TRBJ2-1; 9 bases align to TRBD1. V lost 5 bases, J lost 7 bases, and 6 bases stayed unmatched. The CDR3 consists of 14 residues. Germline CDR1 is MNHEY and CDR2 is SVGEGT. This chain's CDR3 is CASSNRQGGNEQFF. The CDR3 DNA follows: TGTGCCAGCAGTAACCGACAGGGGGGGAATGAGCAGTTCTTC.

V gene TRBV29-1 combines with J gene TRBJ1-1, with D unresolved. The V gene lost 4 bases and the J gene lost 5 bases, with 20 bases spanning the gap. Germline V CDR1 and CDR2: SQVTM, ANQGSEA. The CDR3 has 15 amino acids. The CDR3 coding sequence is TGCAGCGTTGGCCCTTCGATCGGGAGGTGGACTGAAGCTTTCTTT. Protein product: CSVGPSIGRWTEAFF.

This chain connects TRBV27 to TRBJ2-3; TRBD1 aligns across 10 bases. V shed 5 bases, J shed 3 bases, and the junction held 5 bases outside the gene matches. The germline gives CDR1 MNHEY, CDR2 SMNVEV (reference sequence). The CDR3 sequence is 15 residues long. CDR3: CASSQWTGGTDTQYF. CDR3 coding DNA: TGTGCCAGCAGTCAATGGACAGGGGGGACAGATACGCAGTATTTT.

As DNA, the CDR3 is TGCGCCAGCAGCCGCGGACAGGGGCGAATCCGCTATGGCTACACCTTC. It codes for CASSRGQGRIRYGYTF. The genes are TRBV4-3 and TRBJ1-2; TRBD1 matches 9 bases. This CDR3 has 16 residues. With 4 bases clipped from V and 4 bases from J, the junction kept 10 bases outside the gene matches. The germline CDR1 and CDR2 sequences are LGHNA and YSLEER.

This rearrangement joins TRBV7-2 to TRBJ1-5; 10 bases are shared with TRBD1. The length of the CDR3 is 16 residues. Looked up from germline, CDR1 is SGHTA and CDR2 is FQGNSA. Trimming took 4 bases from V and 7 from J; bases not matched to a gene: 10. As DNA, the CDR3 is TGTGCCAGCAGCTCGACCGGGACAGGGGTTCGGCAGCCCCAGCATTTT. Translating gives CASSSTGTGVRQPQHF.

The chain joins TRBV3-1 (or the pseudogene TRBV3-2) to TRBJ2-3; 9 bases are a match to TRBD2. The CDR3 covers 16 residues. V was pared by 8 bases and J by 5 bases, with 14 bases of the junction left unmatched. Germline V gene sequence: CDR1 LGHDT, CDR2 YNNKEL (reference sequence). The CDR3 region is CASFPTSGGRGDTQYF. CDR3 DNA: TGTGCCAGCTTCCCGACCAGCGGGGGGAGAGGAGATACGCAGTATTTT.

This chain joins TRBV7-9 and TRBJ1-4; 10 positions agree with TRBD1. The ends lost 5 bases at V and 8 bases at J; junction bases unmatched: 17. The germline V gene encodes CDR1 SEHNR and CDR2 FQNEAQ (reference sequence). The CDR3 is 18 amino acids. CDR3 nucleotides: TGTGCCAGCAGCACACGCACCCTTAGACAGGGGGCGAGGGAAAAACTGTTTTTT. Protein sequence: CASSTRTLRQGAREKLFF.

This chain joins TRBV30 and TRBJ2-6; D is unclear. Looked up from germline, CDR1 is GTSNPN and CDR2 is SVGIG (reference sequence). Between the trimmed V and J ends, which lost 2 bases and 0 bases, there was a span of 2 bases. The CDR3 sequence is 13 residues long. Written as DNA, the CDR3 is TGTGCCTGGAGTCTCTCTGGGGCCAACGTCCTGACTTTC. The encoded protein is CAWSLSGANVLTF.

This clone was seen just once. The chain couples TRBV7-9 to TRBJ2-1; D is uncertain. CDR3 length equals 16 residues. Between the trimmed V and J ends, which lost 5 bases and 0 bases, there was a span of 14 bases. The germline V gene encodes CDR1 SEHNR and CDR2 FQNEAQ (reference sequence). The CDR3: CASSPPTRSSYNEQFF. CDR3 DNA: TGTGCCAGCAGCCCCCCCACGAGGTCCTCCTACAATGAGCAGTTCTTC.

V and J are TRBV21-1 and TRBJ1-2; TRBD1 reflects the table's D call only, with no check against the DNA. TRBV21-1 is a recognized pseudogene. This CDR3 is built from 13 residues. CDR3 residues: CASIEDKIYGYTF. CDR3 sequence (DNA): TGTGCCAGCATCGAAGACAAGATCTATGGCTACACCTTC.

This chain uses TRBV7-9 with TRBJ1-5, with 7 positions matching TRBD1. The CDR3 has 15 residues. From germline, CDR1 is SEHNR and CDR2 FQNEAQ (reference sequence). Losses at the gene ends were 1 base for V and 1 base for J; bases not matched to a gene: 1. The CDR3 nucleotides read TGTGCCAGCAGCTTAGTGGGACAGAGCAATCAGCCCCAGCATTTT. As protein: CASSLVGQSNQPQHF.

V is TRBV7-9 and J is TRBJ1-3; TRBD1 agrees at 8 bases. Germline V CDR1 and CDR2: SEHNR, FQNEAQ (reference sequence). The V gene end was trimmed by 3 bases and the J gene end by 3 bases; junction bases not matched to a gene: 4. The CDR3 has 15 amino acids. In DNA, the CDR3 is TGTGCCAGCAGCTTTGGGACAGGATATGGAAACACCATATATTTT. Translation: CASSFGTGYGNTIYF.

The chain uses TRBV6-2 or TRBV6-3 and TRBJ2-2, with TRBD1 matching 12 bases. CDR1 and CDR2 (germline): MNHEY, SVGEGT. The CDR3 spans 17 residues. The junction had 3 bases not matched to a gene; V was cut back by 2 bases and J by 2 bases. The CDR3 coding sequence is TGTGCCAGCAGTTACGGGGGGACAGGGGGCAACACCGGGGAGCTGTTTTTT. Translating gives CASSYGGTGGNTGELFF.

As to this clone: The same CDR3 is also encoded by other DNA sequences in this sample. The chain has TRBV9 and TRBJ1-5, with a tentative D call TRBD1 (6 bases). V was shortened by 4 bases and J by 1 base, with 12 bases between the two germline ends. The CDR3 has 15 residues. Germline values: CDR1 SGDLS, CDR2 YYNGEE. DNA for the CDR3: TGTGCCAGCAGCTTAGGGGGAGGCAGCAATCAGCCCCAGCATTTT. Encoded protein: CASSLGGGSNQPQHF.